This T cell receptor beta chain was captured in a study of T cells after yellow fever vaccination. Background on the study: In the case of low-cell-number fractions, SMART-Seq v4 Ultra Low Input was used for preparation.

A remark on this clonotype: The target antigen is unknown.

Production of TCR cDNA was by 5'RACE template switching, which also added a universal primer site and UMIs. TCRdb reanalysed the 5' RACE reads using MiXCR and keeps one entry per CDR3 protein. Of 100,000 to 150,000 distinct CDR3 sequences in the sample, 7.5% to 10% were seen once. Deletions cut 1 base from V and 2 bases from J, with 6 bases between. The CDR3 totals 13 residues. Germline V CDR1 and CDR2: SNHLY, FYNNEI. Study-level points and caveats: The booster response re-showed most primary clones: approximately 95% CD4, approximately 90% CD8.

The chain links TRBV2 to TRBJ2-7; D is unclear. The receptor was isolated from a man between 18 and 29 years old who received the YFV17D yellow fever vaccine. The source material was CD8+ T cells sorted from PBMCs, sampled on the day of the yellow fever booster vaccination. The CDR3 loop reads CASSEESAYEQYV. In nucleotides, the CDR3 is TGTGCCAGCAGTGAAGAGTCAGCCTACGAGCAGTACGTC.